These 24 T cell receptor beta chains share one sample of origin, sequenced in a study of blood T cell repertoires in COVID-19. Produced via immunoSEQ multiplex PCR; TCRdb's table is partial and in-frame only. The sample lists 130,000 to 150,000 clones, around 84% seen once, with more than 5.5% in the top ten. Sample: peripheral blood. These receptor sequences come from a woman in her forties or fifties in a cohort sampled during active or convalescent COVID-19.

V and J are TRBV19 and TRBJ1-3, with 8 bases aligning to TRBD1. The V gene's germline CDR1 is LNHDA and CDR2 SQIVND (reference sequence). Trimming removed 7 bases from V and 4 bases from J; junction bases left unmatched: 6. The CDR3 is 14 amino acids. DNA for the CDR3: TGTGCCAGTAAACTGACAGGGGTGGGAAACACCATATATTTT. This codes for CASKLTGVGNTIYF.

V and J are TRBV15 and TRBJ2-2; D may be TRBD2 (5 bases). The ends were cut back, 1 base at V and 2 bases at J, with 8 bases in the middle. CDR3 length equals 15 residues. CDR1 and CDR2 from the germline V gene are LNHNV and YYDKDF (reference sequence). CDR3: CATSRVAPNTGELFF. The CDR3 DNA reads TGTGCCACCAGCAGAGTAGCGCCTAACACCGGGGAGCTGTTTTTT.

CDR3 sequence: CASRQGQQPQHF. The CDR3, as DNA: TGTGCCAGTAGACAGGGGCAGCAGCCCCAGCATTTT. The rearrangement uses TRBV19 and TRBJ1-5; 7 nucleotides agree with TRBD1. This CDR3 is built from 12 residues. Looked up from germline, CDR1 is LNHDA and CDR2 is SQIVND (reference sequence). Trimming removed 6 bases from V and 7 bases from J; junction bases left unmatched: 3.

The rearrangement joins TRBV12-3 or TRBV12-4 to TRBJ1-5, with D possibly TRBD1 on 6 matching bases. Trimming left V 6 bases short and J 3 bases short, with 9 bases between. CDR3 length: 13 amino acids. CDR3 protein: CASRDRNNQPQHF. The CDR3 DNA sequence: TGTGCCAGCAGGGACAGAAACAATCAGCCCCAGCATTTT.

The V and J genes are TRBV7-2 and TRBJ2-3; D might be TRBD1 (6 bases). The CDR3 totals 19 residues. From germline, CDR1 is SGHTA and CDR2 FQGNSA. V lost 1 base and J 5 bases, leaving 25 bases between the germline ends. CDR3 amino acids: CASSLGFQGTVRTQDTQYF. CDR3 bases: TGTGCCAGCAGCTTAGGGTTTCAGGGGACCGTACGTACCCAAGATACGCAGTATTTT. The entire variable domain, with the rest obtained from reference TRBV7-2 and TRBJ2-3, is as follows: GAGVSQSPSNKVTEKGKDVELRCDPISGHTALYWYRQSLGQGLEFLIYFQGNSAPDKSGLPSDRFSAERTGGSVSTLTIQRTQQEDSAVYLCASSLGFQGTVRTQDTQYFGPGTRLTVL.

The chain combines TRBV27 with TRBJ1-1, with unresolved D. Trimming shortened V by 6 bases and J by 1 base, and 12 bases separated the two germline ends. This CDR3 has 14 residues. CDR1 MNHEY and CDR2 SMNVEV come from the germline V gene (reference sequence). Written as DNA, the CDR3 is TGTGCCAGCAGAGAGACTACAGCGAACACTGAAGCTTTCTTT. Translation gives CASRETTANTEAFF.

This chain links TRBV7-9 with TRBJ1-4; 8 bases line up with TRBD1. The CDR3 length is 12 residues. J was trimmed by 7 bases and V by 8 bases; bases with no gene match: 3. The germline gives CDR1 SEHNR, CDR2 FQNEAQ (reference sequence). CDR3 coding DNA: TGTGCCAGCCAGGGGGCGGGTGAAAAACTGTTTTTT. Translated, it gives CASQGAGEKLFF. The entire variable domain, with the rest obtained from reference TRBV7-9 and TRBJ1-4, is as follows: DTGVSQNPRHKITKRGQNVTFRCDPISEHNRLYWYRQTLGQGPEFLTYFQNEAQLEKSRLLSDRFSAERPKGSFSTLEIQRTEQGDSAMYLCASQGAGEKLFFGSGTQLSVL.

The V and J genes are TRBV19 and TRBJ2-5, with 10 bases aligning to TRBD2. V lost 3 bases, J lost 10 bases, and 14 bases stayed unmatched. There are 16 residues in the CDR3. Germline V lookup: CDR1 LNHDA, CDR2 SQIVND (reference sequence). The CDR3 spells CASSIIISGGRQIQYF. The CDR3 region has the DNA TGTGCCAGTAGTATTATCATTAGCGGGGGGCGTCAGATCCAGTACTTC.

This chain links TRBV5-1 with TRBJ2-7; D not resolved. Germline-derived CDR1 and CDR2 are SGHRS and YFSETQ. The CDR3 runs 13 residues. V lost 3 bases, J lost 4 bases, and 11 bases lay in between. The CDR3 reads CASSSPFGYEQYF. For the CDR3, the DNA is TGCGCCAGCAGCTCCCCTTTCGGTTACGAGCAGTACTTC.

The V and J genes are TRBV2 and TRBJ1-5; TRBD1 matches at 7 bases. Germline assignment: CDR1 SNHLY and CDR2 FYNNEI. The CDR3 has 13 residues. With V trimmed by 8 bases and J by 4 bases, 5 bases remained unmatched. CDR3 region: CASLLQGNQPQHF. The CDR3 bases are TGTGCCAGCTTATTACAGGGGAATCAGCCCCAGCATTTT.

This sequence joins TRBV4-2 and TRBJ1-5; D is possibly TRBD1 (5 bases). The V and J ends lost 3 bases and 4 bases respectively, with 16 bases between them. The CDR3 length is 16 residues. Germline loops: CDR1 LGHNA, CDR2 YNFKEQ. The CDR3 reads CASSQQLGGVNQPQHF. CDR3 in DNA: TGTGCCAGCAGCCAGCAGCTGGGGGGGGTTAATCAGCCCCAGCATTTT.

The rearrangement uses TRBV10-1 and TRBJ2-6; 10 bases fit TRBD1. Germline CDR1 WNHNN, CDR2 SYGVQD (reference sequence). The CDR3 loop spans 19 amino acids. V shed 0 bases, J shed 2 bases, and the junction held 7 bases outside the gene matches. This CDR3 is CASSESMPTGGTGANVLTF. In nucleotides, the CDR3 is TGCGCCAGCAGTGAGTCGATGCCGACAGGGGGCACTGGGGCCAACGTCCTGACTTTC.

The rearrangement links TRBV2 to TRBJ1-2; possible D gene TRBD1, 5 bases. CDR3 length equals 13 residues. Trimming pared 10 bases from V and 2 bases from J, leaving 14 bases between. CDR1 SNHLY and CDR2 FYNNEI come from the germline V gene. The CDR3: CAIQGPSNYGYTF. The CDR3 DNA reads as TGTGCCATCCAGGGTCCGTCAAACTATGGCTACACCTTC.

The J gene is TRBJ1-2, the V gene TRBV30; TRBD1 might be the D (5 bases). The CDR3 covers 15 residues. CDR1 is GTSNPN, CDR2 SVGIG, per germline (reference sequence). Deletions cut 1 base from V and 2 bases from J, with 14 bases between. The CDR3 reads CAWSGQPITNYGYTF. The CDR3, as DNA: TGTGCCTGGAGTGGACAGCCTATAACCAACTATGGCTACACCTTC.

The V call is TRBV5-6, the J call TRBJ2-7; the match to TRBD1 covers 7 bases. CDR3 length equals 14 residues. V lost 0 bases, J lost 2 bases, and 2 bases stayed unmatched. Germline V gene data show CDR1 as SGHDT and CDR2 as YYEEEE. The CDR3 DNA follows: TGTGCCAGCAGCTTGGGGACAGGAACCTACGAGCAGTACTTC. Translated: CASSLGTGTYEQYF.

This CDR3 reads CASSKRTGVDQPQHF. DNA for the CDR3: TGTGCCAGCAGCAAAAGGACAGGGGTAGATCAGCCCCAGCATTTT. This chain joins TRBV7-2 and TRBJ1-5, with TRBD1 identical over 9 bases. V was pared by 5 bases and J by 5 bases, with 7 bases of the junction left unmatched. In germline, CDR1 is SGHTA, CDR2 FQGNSA. The CDR3 has 15 residues.

This clone was detected ten times or more. The genes are TRBV19 and TRBJ1-2, with D maybe TRBD1 (6 bases). The CDR3 spans 12 residues. CDR1 LNHDA and CDR2 SQIVND come from the germline V gene (reference sequence). Trimming pared 6 bases from V and 7 bases from J, leaving 12 bases between. For the CDR3, the DNA is TGTGCCAGTAGGGCACAGGGCGGTGGCTACACCTTC. Amino acid sequence: CASRAQGGGYTF.

The rearrangement links TRBV7-2 to TRBJ1-2; D is undetermined. CDR3 size: 14 residues. Trimming took off 1 base at V and 7 bases at J, with 13 bases between the two ends. CDR1 is SGHTA, CDR2 FQGNSA, per germline. The CDR3 DNA sequence: TGTGCCAGCAGCTTAGGAGCGAGGGCCGGTGGCTACACCTTC. Amino acids: CASSLGARAGGYTF.

V usage is TRBV5-1 and J usage is TRBJ2-5; TRBD1 might be the D (6 bases). V was clipped by 5 bases and J by 5 bases, with 22 bases between them. The CDR3 totals 16 residues. Germline-derived CDR1 and CDR2 are SGHRS and YFSETQ. CDR3 sequence (DNA): TGCGCCAGCAGTAGGGGGACATCGGGTGCCGATGAGACCCAGTACTTC. Amino acid sequence: CASSRGTSGADETQYF.

The gene calls are TRBV18 and TRBJ1-1; D may be TRBD1 (6 bases). The CDR3 covers 15 residues. Germline CDR1 KGHSH, CDR2 LQKENI. The V end was cut by 0 bases, the J end by 1 base, with 9 bases between. CDR3 amino acids: CASSPPPTGNTEAFF. The DNA for the CDR3 is TGTGCCAGCTCACCACCCCCGACAGGGAACACTGAAGCTTTCTTT.

J is TRBJ2-1 and V is TRBV19, with TRBD2 identical over 8 bases. J gave up 3 bases and V 5 bases, and 6 bases lay outside the gene matches. The CDR3 is 15 residues long. Germline loops: CDR1 LNHDA, CDR2 SQIVND (reference sequence). CDR3 nucleotides: TGTGCCAGTAGTTCTGTGCGGGGGGACTACAATGAGCAGTTCTTC. It yields the protein CASSSVRGDYNEQFF.

This clone was detected a few times. The chain carries TRBV10-3 and TRBJ1-2, with 7 bases that match TRBD1. V shed 7 bases, J shed 7 bases, and the junction held 9 bases outside the gene matches. This CDR3 region has 13 residues. Looked up from germline, CDR1 is ENHRY and CDR2 is SYGVKD. CDR3 amino acids: CAITLDRAGGYTF. The CDR3 region has the DNA TGTGCCATCACCTTAGACAGGGCGGGTGGCTACACCTTC.

This clone occurred once. This chain uses TRBV30 with TRBJ2-3; TRBD2 matches at 7 bases. The V gene's germline CDR1 is GTSNPN and CDR2 SVGIG (reference sequence). The CDR3 covers 13 residues. The trim removed 0 bases at V and 7 bases at J, leaving 4 bases unmatched. CDR3 amino acids: CAWSVAGTHTQYF. As DNA, the CDR3 is TGTGCCTGGAGTGTAGCGGGGACTCATACGCAGTATTTT.

CDR3 coding DNA: TGCGCCAGCGGCTCGGAACCGGGACAGAACTTCCCAAACTATGGCTACACCTTC. Its translation is CASGSEPGQNFPNYGYTF. The rearrangement joins TRBV10-2 to TRBJ1-2; TRBD1 aligns across 7 bases. Per germline, CDR1 WSHSY and CDR2 SAAADI. V shed 8 bases and J 2 bases; nucleotides not matched to a gene: 20. CDR3 length: 18 residues.